A selection of T cell receptor beta chains follows, all from one sample in a study of Graves' ophthalmopathy and Graves' hyperthyroidism. One entry per CDR3 protein results from TCRdb running MiXCR on the multiplex PCR reads. The sample lists about half a million distinct CDR3 sequences; 13% to 15% were seen once. The sample was blood. Source of these receptors: a woman in her 30s with Graves' ophthalmopathy. Each CDR3 is given with its conserved first and last residue. D genes are given only for firm matches. Clone size is not always given. Where it is, it says once, few, many or a class for expanded clones.

>TRBV20-1|13|TRBD2|many|TRBJ2-4
TGCAGTGCTGGGACTAGCGGGAGTAGCATTAAGTACTTC
CSAGTSGSSIKYF
>TRBV5-1|13|NA|many|TRBJ2-7
TGCGCCAGCAGTCCCTGGTGGGGCTACGAGCAGTACTTC
CASSPWWGYEQYF
>TRBV28|15|NA|many|TRBJ1-2
TGTGCCAGCAGTTGGAGTCGTGTCGTTTCTCGCGGCTACACCTTC
CASSWSRVVSRGYTF
>TRBV12-3/TRBV12-4|14|TRBD2|many|TRBJ2-5
TGTGCCAGCAGTTCCCGGACTAGCTCCGAGACCCAGTACTTC
CASSSRTSSETQYF
>TRBV18|16|TRBD2|NA|TRBJ2-2
TGTGCCAGCTCACGCGAGCTAGCGGCGAACACCGGGGAGCTGTTTTTT
CASSRELAANTGELFF
>TRBV28|15|NA|many|TRBJ2-7
TGTGCCAGCAGTACCCCGGGTTTACCCTCCTACGAGCAGTACTTC
CASSTPGLPSYEQYF
>TRBV12-3/TRBV12-4|14|NA|few|TRBJ1-1
TGTGCCAGCAGCCTTTCAGGACCCCTAACTGAAGCTTTCTTT
CASSLSGPLTEAFF
>TRBV15|13|NA|many|TRBJ2-7
TGTGCCACCAGCAGAGATCAGACTACCGAGCAGTACTTC
CATSRDQTTEQYF
>TRBV12-3/TRBV12-4|11|TRBD2|many|TRBJ2-7
TGTGCCAGCAGTGCCGGGGGGGAGCAGTACTTC
CASSAGGEQYF
>TRBV10-3|15|TRBD2|many|TRBJ2-7
TGTGCCATCAGTGGAAATAGCGGGAGGGCTGGAGAGCAGTACTTC
CAISGNSGRAGEQYF
>TRBV4-1|17|NA|many|TRBJ2-2
TGCGCCAGCAGCCAAGACGGGGTTAGCCTGAACACCGGGGAGCTGTTTTTT
CASSQDGVSLNTGELFF
>TRBV30|12|NA|few|TRBJ2-4
TGTGCCTGGGGGGTAGCCAAAAACATTCAGTACTTC
CAWGVAKNIQYF
>TRBV14|13|NA|many|TRBJ2-7
TGTGCCAGCAGCCAAGTGGCCCTCGGGGAGCAGTACTTC
CASSQVALGEQYF
>TRBV7-9|14|TRBD1|few|TRBJ2-4
TGTGCCAGCAGCCCTCAGGGGGTCGGGAACATTCAGTACTTC
CASSPQGVGNIQYF
>TRBV30|20|TRBD1|NA|TRBJ1-1
TGTGCCTGGATCCAACCCTCGGGGCAGGGGGCCTACATGAGGAACACTGAAGCTTTCTTT
CAWIQPSGQGAYMRNTEAFF
>TRBV4-2|15|NA|many|TRBJ2-7
TGTGCCAGCAGCCGAGAGGACGGATCCTACTACGAGCAGTACTTC
CASSREDGSYYEQYF
>TRBV2|14|TRBD1|many|TRBJ1-2
TGTGCCAGCAGTGCACAGGGGGCAAGGGGTGGCTACACCTTC
CASSAQGARGGYTF
>TRBV18|11|NA|NA|TRBJ2-7
TGTGCCAGCTCAGTGAGTTGGGAGCAGTACTTC
CASSVSWEQYF
>TRBV15|15|NA|many|TRBJ1-5
TGTGCCACCAGCAGAGTGACCGGGGTCAATCAGCCCCAGCATTTT
CATSRVTGVNQPQHF
>TRBV24-1|13|TRBD1|many|TRBJ1-2
TGTGCCACCAGTGAGGGGACAGGGAATGGCTACACCTTC
CATSEGTGNGYTF
>TRBV6-1|15|NA|many|TRBJ1-6
TGTGCCAGCACCACGAACAGGGTGCTCAATTCACCCCTCCACTTT
CASTTNRVLNSPLHF
>TRBV19|14|NA|many|TRBJ2-3
TGTGCCAGTACCCCGCGGGTCCCCACAGATACGCAGTATTTT
CASTPRVPTDTQYF
>TRBV29-1|13|NA|many|TRBJ2-7
TGCAGCGTAGTGGGGGGAGGCTCCTACGAGCAGTACTTC
CSVVGGGSYEQYF
>TRBV5-6|15|NA|many|TRBJ1-1
TGTGCCAGCAGCTTGTTACGGGGAGGGTCCACTGAAGCTTTCTTT
CASSLLRGGSTEAFF
>TRBV24-1|16|TRBD1|NA|TRBJ2-2
TGTGCCACCAGTGAGTCGGGACAGCTGAACACCGGGGAGCTGTTTTTT
CATSESGQLNTGELFF
>TRBV2|12|NA|many|TRBJ1-2
TGTGCCAGCAGTGGGACAGTCTATGGCTACACCTTC
CASSGTVYGYTF
>TRBV12-3/TRBV12-4|15|TRBD2|many|TRBJ2-7
TGTGCCGTAAGAGACCTTAGCGGGAGGCGCAACGAGCAGTACTTC
CAVRDLSGRRNEQYF
>TRBV18|13|TRBD1|few|TRBJ1-2
TGTGCCAGCTCAGCAGGGACAGGGGATGGCTACACCTTC
CASSAGTGDGYTF
>TRBV13|15|NA|few|TRBJ2-5
TGTGCCAGCAGCTTACGCGCGGAGTACCAAGAGACCCAGTACTTC
CASSLRAEYQETQYF